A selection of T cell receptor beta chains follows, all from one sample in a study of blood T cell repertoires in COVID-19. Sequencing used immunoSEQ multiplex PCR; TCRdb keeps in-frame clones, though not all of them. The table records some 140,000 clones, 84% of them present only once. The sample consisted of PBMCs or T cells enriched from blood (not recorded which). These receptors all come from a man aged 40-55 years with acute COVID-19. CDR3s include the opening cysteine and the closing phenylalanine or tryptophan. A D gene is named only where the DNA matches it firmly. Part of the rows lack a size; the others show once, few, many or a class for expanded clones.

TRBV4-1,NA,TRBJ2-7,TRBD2,CATAAGGGYEQYF,TGCGCCACCGCGGCCGGGGGAGGGTACGAGCAGTACTTC
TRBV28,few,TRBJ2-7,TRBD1,CASSLARTGGRYEQYF,TGTGCCAGCAGTTTAGCAAGGACAGGGGGCAGGTACGAGCAGTACTTC
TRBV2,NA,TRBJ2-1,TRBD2,CASTPLLPGLGNQQFF,TGTGCCAGCACGCCCCTACTACCGGGACTAGGGAACCAGCAGTTCTTC
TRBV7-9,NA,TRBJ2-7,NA,CASSPYIPSYEQYF,TGTGCCAGCAGCCCTTACATTCCCTCCTACGAGCAGTACTTC
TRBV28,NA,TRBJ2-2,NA,CASKAANTGELFF,TGTGCCAGCAAGGCGGCGAACACCGGGGAGCTGTTTTTT
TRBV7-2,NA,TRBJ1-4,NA,CASSLRGTNEKLFF,TGTGCCAGCAGCTTACGGGGGACTAATGAAAAACTGTTTTTT
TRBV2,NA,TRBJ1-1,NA,CASRRSEAFF,TGTGCCAGCAGACGGAGTGAAGCTTTCTTT
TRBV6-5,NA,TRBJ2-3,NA,CASRPGVGETDTQYF,TGTGCCAGCAGACCGGGGGTGGGGGAAACAGATACGCAGTATTTT
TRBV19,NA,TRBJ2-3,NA,CASSMTGRELADTQYF,TGTGCCAGTAGTATGACGGGTCGGGAGCTCGCAGATACGCAGTATTTT
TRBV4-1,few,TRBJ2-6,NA,CASSQRVRQDSSGANVLTF,TGCGCCAGCAGCCAAAGGGTCCGACAGGATAGTTCTGGGGCCAACGTCCTGACTTTC
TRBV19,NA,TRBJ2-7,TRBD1,CASSIAGDSSYEQYF,TGTGCCAGTAGTATAGCAGGGGACAGCTCCTACGAGCAGTACTTC
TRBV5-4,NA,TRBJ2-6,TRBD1,CASSATGGSRVGANVLTF,TGTGCCAGCAGCGCGACAGGGGGCAGTAGAGTGGGGGCCAACGTCCTGACTTTC
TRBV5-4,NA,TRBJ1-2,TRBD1,CASSLGDRQTLYGYTF,TGTGCCAGCAGCTTAGGGGACAGACAGACTCTCTATGGCTACACCTTC
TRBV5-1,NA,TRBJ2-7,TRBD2,CASSLAGGDYEQYF,TGCGCCAGCAGCTTGGCGGGAGGGGACTACGAGCAGTACTTC
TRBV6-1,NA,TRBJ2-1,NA,CASRSLPGGGQFF,TGTGCCAGCAGATCATTACCCGGAGGTGGGCAGTTCTTC
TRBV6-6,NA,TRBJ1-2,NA,CASSYGQGRNYGYTF,TGTGCCAGCAGTTACGGGCAGGGTAGAAACTATGGCTACACCTTC
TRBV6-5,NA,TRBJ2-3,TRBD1,CASRVDRGTDTQYF,TGTGCCAGCAGAGTGGACAGGGGCACAGATACGCAGTATTTT
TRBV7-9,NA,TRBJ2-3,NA,CASSTRGSGPQGDTQYF,TGTGCCAGCAGCACTCGGGGTAGCGGTCCTCAGGGAGATACGCAGTATTTT
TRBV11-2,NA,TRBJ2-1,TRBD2,CASRARLAGGAYNEQFF,TGTGCCAGCAGGGCCAGGCTAGCGGGAGGCGCCTACAATGAGCAGTTCTTC
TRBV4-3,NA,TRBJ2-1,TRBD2,CASSQTSGGPDSYNEQFF,TGCGCCAGCAGTCAGACTAGCGGGGGGCCCGACTCCTACAATGAGCAGTTCTTC
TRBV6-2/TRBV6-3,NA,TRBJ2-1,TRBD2,CASSYSRIAGGNYNEQFF,TGTGCCAGCAGTTACTCGAGAATAGCGGGGGGGAACTACAATGAGCAGTTCTTC
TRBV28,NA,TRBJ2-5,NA,CASSSAGQETQYF,TGTGCCAGCAGTTCCGCAGGGCAAGAGACCCAGTACTTC
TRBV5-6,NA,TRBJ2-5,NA,CASTLAQMETQYF,TGTGCCAGCACCTTGGCCCAGATGGAGACCCAGTACTTC
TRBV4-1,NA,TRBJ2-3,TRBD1,CASSQKTGATIVHTQYF,TGCGCCAGCAGCCAAAAGACAGGGGCCACGATCGTACATACGCAGTATTTT
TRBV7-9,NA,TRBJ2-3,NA,CASSFEVVTDTQYF,TGTGCCAGCAGCTTCGAGGTAGTAACAGATACGCAGTATTTT
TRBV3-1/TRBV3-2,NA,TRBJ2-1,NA,CASTWGDGYNEQFF,TGTGCCAGCACCTGGGGGGACGGATACAATGAGCAGTTCTTC
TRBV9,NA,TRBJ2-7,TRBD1,CASSPGQGNYEQYF,TGTGCCAGCAGCCCTGGACAGGGTAACTACGAGCAGTACTTC
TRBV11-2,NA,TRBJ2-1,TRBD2,CASSSTGLAGNEQFF,TGTGCCAGCAGCTCAACAGGACTAGCAGGCAATGAGCAGTTCTTC
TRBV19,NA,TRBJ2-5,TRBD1,CASSGERTGSETQYF,TGTGCCAGTAGTGGGGAACGGACAGGGTCGGAGACCCAGTACTTC
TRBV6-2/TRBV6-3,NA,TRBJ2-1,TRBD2,CASSYSMRLAGRNEQFF,TGTGCCAGCAGTTACTCGATGCGACTAGCGGGAAGAAATGAGCAGTTCTTC
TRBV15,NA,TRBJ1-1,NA,CATSREMTGGAGTEAFF,TGTGCCACCAGCAGAGAAATGACGGGGGGCGCAGGCACTGAAGCTTTCTTT
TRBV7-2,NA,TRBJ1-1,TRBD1,CASSFHGFGTGTNTEAFF,TGTGCCAGCAGCTTCCACGGGTTCGGGACAGGGACGAACACTGAAGCTTTCTTT
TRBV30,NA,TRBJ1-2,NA,CAWTSGNYGYTF,TGTGCCTGGACGTCAGGGAACTATGGCTACACCTTC
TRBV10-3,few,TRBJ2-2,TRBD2,CAISEGSGRAGNTGELFF,TGTGCCATCAGTGAGGGTAGCGGGAGGGCCGGGAACACCGGGGAGCTGTTTTTT